The 21 T cell receptor beta chains below were found in one sample sequenced in a study of blood T cell repertoires in COVID-19. Libraries were prepared by immunoSEQ multiplex PCR; TCRdb keeps only in-frame clonotypes and omits some of them. The sample shows a few hundred thousand clones, about 91% of them seen only once. The sequenced sample was peripheral blood. Receptors were obtained from a woman in her twenties or thirties with COVID-19, enrolled during active disease.

The chain combines TRBV6-5 with TRBJ1-5; TRBD1 might be the D (6 bases). The CDR3 length is 13 residues. V was cut by 6 bases and J by 2 bases, with 8 bases left in between. Germline lookup yields CDR1 MNHEY and CDR2 SVGAGI. DNA for the CDR3: TGTGCCAGCAGGGGGGCTGGCAATCAGCCCCAGCATTTT. Its protein product is CASRGAGNQPQHF.

V is TRBV9 and J is TRBJ1-1, with unresolved D. V lost 4 bases and J 2 bases, leaving 9 bases between the germline ends. Germline V gene lookup returns CDR1 SGDLS and CDR2 YYNGEE. The CDR3 totals 13 residues. CDR3 region: CASSPQLNTEAFF. In DNA form, the CDR3 reads TGTGCCAGCAGCCCACAACTAAACACTGAAGCTTTCTTT.

The J gene is TRBJ2-1, the V gene TRBV6-2 or TRBV6-3, with D possibly being TRBD1 (5 bases). Germline CDR1 is MNHEY and CDR2 is SVGEGT. CDR3 length: 15 residues. V gave up 2 bases and J gave up 4 bases, with 12 bases separating them. The DNA for the CDR3 is TGTGCCAGCAGTTACAGGGGCCCATCTTACAATGAGCAGTTCTTC. The encoded protein is CASSYRGPSYNEQFF.

The CDR3 DNA is TGTGCCAGCAGCCAAGTGCGCATCCCCACAGATACGCAGTATTTT. As protein: CASSQVRIPTDTQYF. The chain has TRBV3-1 (or the pseudogene TRBV3-2) and TRBJ2-3; D gene ambiguous. Germline V lookup: CDR1 LGHDT, CDR2 YNNKEL (reference sequence). This CDR3 is 15 amino acids long. V lost 1 base to trimming and J lost 2 bases, with 10 bases between them.

The rearrangement uses TRBV7-6 and TRBJ1-5; perhaps TRBD1 as D (5 bases). V was pared by 2 bases and J by 0 bases, with 8 bases between. Germline loops: CDR1 SGHVS, CDR2 FNYEAQ. The CDR3 has 15 amino acids. CDR3 amino acids: CASSLSGLSNQPQHF. The CDR3 DNA sequence: TGTGCCAGCAGCTTATCAGGGCTTAGCAATCAGCCCCAGCATTTT.

V is TRBV11-2 and J is TRBJ2-1; possibly TRBD2 for D (6 bases). This CDR3 is built from 16 residues. Germline values: CDR1 SGHAT, CDR2 FQNNGV. The V end was cut by 6 bases, the J end by 4 bases, with 19 bases between. CDR3 residues: CASSLRDFAGYNEQFF. The CDR3, as DNA: TGTGCCAGCAGTCTTAGGGATTTCGCGGGGTACAATGAGCAGTTCTTC.

The chain is built from TRBV6-6 and TRBJ1-2; D is ambiguous. Germline CDR1 and CDR2: MNHNY and SVGAGI (reference sequence). This CDR3 contains 13 residues. Trimming took off 7 bases at V and 8 bases at J, with 17 bases between the two ends. The CDR3 reads CASISQDPSGYTF. For the CDR3, the DNA is TGTGCCAGCATCAGCCAGGATCCCAGCGGCTACACCTTC.

The gene calls are TRBV3-1 (or the pseudogene TRBV3-2) and TRBJ2-1; possible D gene TRBD2, 6 bases. Between the trimmed V and J ends, which lost 3 bases and 10 bases, there was a span of 19 bases. CDR1 LGHDT and CDR2 YNNKEL come from the germline V gene (reference sequence). The CDR3 covers 15 residues. CDR3 DNA: TGTGCCAGCAGCCACAGGACCAGCCGTGGGGGGGAGCAGTTCTTC. It specifies CASSHRTSRGGEQFF.

The gene calls are TRBV2 and TRBJ1-1; D is uncertain. In germline, CDR1 is SNHLY, CDR2 FYNNEI. Trimming stripped 7 bases from V and 11 bases from J, with 14 bases between. CDR3 length: 11 amino acids. This chain's CDR3 is CASNYSPGAFF. DNA for the CDR3: TGTGCCAGCAATTACAGTCCGGGGGCTTTCTTT.

This chain connects TRBV5-1 to TRBJ2-2; maybe TRBD2 (6 bases). V was trimmed by 1 base and J by 0 bases, leaving 19 bases between them. The CDR3 consists of 19 residues. Germline V gene data show CDR1 as SGHRS and CDR2 as YFSETQ. Here the CDR3 reads CASSLLGSASETNTGELFF. For the CDR3, the DNA is TGCGCCAGCAGCTTGTTGGGAAGCGCTAGCGAGACGAACACCGGGGAGCTGTTTTTT.

The V gene is TRBV27, the J gene TRBJ1-1; 7 positions agree with TRBD1. The CDR3 sequence is 15 residues long. V dropped 6 bases and J dropped 1; count of bases not matched to a gene: 8. Germline CDR1 MNHEY, CDR2 SMNVEV (reference sequence). The CDR3 region is CASSKIRDRNTEAFF. The CDR3 DNA is TGTGCCAGCAGCAAAATCCGGGACAGGAACACTGAAGCTTTCTTT.

A single count supports this clone. The chain has TRBV10-3 and TRBJ2-7; 15 nucleotides align to TRBD2. CDR1 is ENHRY, CDR2 SYGVKD, per germline. The CDR3 is made up of 15 amino acids. The ends lost 10 bases at V and 4 bases at J; junction bases unmatched: 8. CDR3 region: CATTGLAGGVYEQYF. The CDR3 DNA is TGTGCCACGACGGGACTAGCGGGGGGCGTATACGAGCAGTACTTC.

The V and J genes are TRBV3-1 (or the pseudogene TRBV3-2) and TRBJ2-1; 12 bases line up with TRBD2. CDR1 LGHDT and CDR2 YNNKEL come from the germline V gene (reference sequence). With V trimmed by 1 base and J by 5 bases, 9 bases remained unmatched. CDR3 length: 18 amino acids. CDR3 in DNA: TGTGCCAGCAGCCAAGCCGGATATTGGACTAGCGGGAACAATGAGCAGTTCTTC. It yields the protein CASSQAGYWTSGNNEQFF.

The chain uses TRBV19 and TRBJ2-2; 10 positions agree with TRBD2. The CDR3 loop spans 16 amino acids. Germline values: CDR1 LNHDA, CDR2 SQIVND (reference sequence). V gave up 6 bases and J gave up 2 bases; unmatched junction bases: 6. This chain's CDR3 is CASSALAGVNTGELFF. The DNA for the CDR3 is TGTGCCAGTAGCGCTCTAGCGGGGGTTAACACCGGGGAGCTGTTTTTT. Based on the CDR3 plus reference TRBV19 and TRBJ2-2, the full variable domain is DGGITQSPKYLFRKEGQNVTLSCEQNLNHDAMYWYRQDPGQGLRLIYYSQIVNDFQKGDIAEGYSVSREKKESFPLTVTSAQKNPTAFYLCASSALAGVNTGELFFGEGSRLTVL.

The chain is built from TRBV12-5 and TRBJ1-2; the D gene is possibly TRBD1 (6 bases). The germline V gene has CDR1 LGHNT and CDR2 FRNRAP. The CDR3 has 16 residues. The V and J ends lost 6 bases and 3 bases respectively, with 20 bases between them. In DNA form, the CDR3 reads TGTGCTAGTGGGCGAACAGGACAGCGGGAAGACTATGGCTACACCTTC. This gives the protein CASGRTGQREDYGYTF.

V and J are TRBV5-1 and TRBJ2-7; 8 nucleotides align to TRBD1. The length of the CDR3 is 13 residues. V lost 3 bases and J lost 5; bases outside the gene matches: 4. Germline V gene lookup returns CDR1 SGHRS and CDR2 YFSETQ. The CDR3 DNA is TGCGCCAGCAGCTGGGACAGGCTTGACGAGCAGTACTTC. Translated: CASSWDRLDEQYF. Filled out from reference TRBV5-1 and TRBJ2-7, the complete variable domain reads KAGVTQTPRYLIKTRGQQVTLSCSPISGHRSVSWYQQTPGQGLQFLFEYFSETQRNKGNFPGRFSGRQFSNSRSEMNVSTLELGDSALYLCASSWDRLDEQYFGPGTRLTVT.

The V gene is TRBV10-1, the J gene TRBJ2-2; TRBD2 aligns across 9 bases. V shed 2 bases and J 5 bases; nucleotides not matched to a gene: 0. This CDR3 contains 14 residues. Germline V gene sequence: CDR1 WNHNN, CDR2 SYGVQD (reference sequence). The CDR3 loop reads CASSELAGTGELFF. CDR3 DNA: TGCGCCAGCAGTGAGCTAGCGGGGACCGGGGAGCTGTTTTTT.

This clone was picked up a small number of times. The rearrangement uses TRBV12-3 or TRBV12-4 and TRBJ1-1; D perhaps matches TRBD1 (5 bases). V lost 2 bases and J lost 13, with 14 bases in between. The CDR3 is 12 amino acids. This chain's CDR3 is CASSLRARAVFF. Written as DNA, the CDR3 is TGTGCCAGCAGTTTACGGGCCAGGGCGGTTTTCTTT.

The V and J genes are TRBV4-3 and TRBJ1-3; TRBD1 is a possible D gene (5 bases). Looked up from germline, CDR1 is LGHNA and CDR2 is YSLEER. V was pared by 0 bases and J by 4 bases, with 10 bases between. This CDR3 contains 15 residues. The chain's CDR3 is CASSQEGTEGNTIYF. The CDR3 DNA sequence: TGCGCCAGCAGCCAAGAAGGGACTGAGGGAAACACCATATATTTT.

The J gene is TRBJ1-2, the V gene TRBV4-1; D possibly corresponds to TRBD1 (5 bases). The CDR3 has 17 residues. The ends were cut back, 1 base at V and 0 bases at J, with 15 bases in the middle. The germline gives CDR1 MGHRA, CDR2 YSYEKL. This CDR3 reads CASSQALARATNYGYTF. DNA for the CDR3: TGCGCCAGCAGCCAAGCCCTCGCCAGGGCAACTAACTATGGCTACACCTTC.

The chain recombines TRBV5-1 with TRBJ2-3; D perhaps matches TRBD1 (6 bases). This CDR3 spans 16 amino acids. Trimming shortened V by 2 bases and J by 2 bases, and 15 bases separated the two germline ends. Germline V lookup: CDR1 SGHRS, CDR2 YFSETQ. The CDR3 DNA sequence: TGCGCCAGCAGCTTTCCCCAGGGGCACTACACAGATACGCAGTATTTT. It codes for CASSFPQGHYTDTQYF.